This TCR beta chain stems from a study of blood T cell repertoires in COVID-19. V lost 1 base and J lost 2; bases outside the gene matches: 8. The CDR3 runs 15 residues. Per the germline V gene, CDR1 is GTSNPN and CDR2 is SVGIG (reference sequence). This clone came up a few times. In the source study's methods: The assay estimated nucleated cells by amplifying reference gene primers. Clones were sequenced by immunoSEQ multiplex PCR, and TCRdb holds only the in-frame ones, with some missing. V and J calls and clone size are those listed in that table; D and trimming were worked out from the DNA. Of about 200,000 clones listed, 84% were seen once; the top ten hold about 12%.

This TCR came from a human donor in a cohort sampled during active COVID-19. Specimen: peripheral blood. This rearrangement joins TRBV30 to TRBJ2-7; TRBD1 matches at 7 bases. The DNA for the CDR3 is TGTGCCTGGAGTGACCCCGGGACAGCCACCTACGAGCAGTACTTC. Amino acid sequence: CAWSDPGTATYEQYF.